This is a list of T cell receptor beta chains from one sample in a study of early T cells in non-severe SARS-CoV-2 infection. In TCRdb, the 5' RACE reads were re-called with MiXCR into one record per CDR3 protein. Found here are around 57,000 distinct CDR3 sequences, 6.2% of them singletons; the top ten hold about 3.9%. The specimen sequenced was whole blood. These receptor sequences come from an adult who was a healthcare worker with PCR-confirmed SARS-CoV-2 infection or an uninfected control (not recorded which). Each CDR3 is given without its conserved first and last residue.

v_gene	CDR3aa
TRBV7-2	ASSHEAAETQY
TRBV7-9	ASSIREETQY
TRBV11-2	ASRPVGQYEQY
TRBV20-1	SASDPRARTDTQY
TRBV4-2	ASSQDLGTTGQY
TRBV11-2	ASSPGTGGFSYEQY
TRBV5-1	ASSLEGREGEKLF
TRBV11-1	ASSSHRGPYEQY
TRBV19	ASRTLDRNQPQH
TRBV6-1	ASSDGTVSNQPQH
TRBV6-4	ATIHRTGGETGELF
TRBV28	ASSPGQGQWGKNIQY
TRBV13	ASSPGRGGNSPLH
TRBV5-1	ASSYETGRTDTQY
TRBV2	ASGGDTNSPLH
TRBV5-1	ASSPRTSRTDTQY
TRBV11-2	ASSPGQVSVYT
TRBV2	ASSEWVSIGGYT
TRBV29-1	SVAGGGEGYT
TRBV6-2/TRBV6-3	ASRTTGLETQY
TRBV7-2	ASSPQGVETQY
TRBV5-1	ASSLAGQGANEQF
TRBV20-1	SASTPGDADTQY
TRBV6-2/TRBV6-3	ASTPAGTGGANSPLH
TRBV7-2	ASSFTIGYT
TRBV29-1	SVGGPSGNTIY
TRBV7-2	ASSLAGTVNTGELF
TRBV20-1	SARGRTSGTETQY
TRBV7-9	ASSLSAETQY
TRBV18	ASRGQTNEKLF
TRBV2	ASRERGQGPYEQY
TRBV5-1	ASSLKPTGMNTEAF
TRBV6-2/TRBV6-3	ASSRRGLITDTQY
TRBV5-1	ASSPQGPSGGNNEQF
TRBV13	ASSLPGQGNTEAF
TRBV12-3/TRBV12-4	ASSLGRTTYEQY
TRBV5-1	ASSSGDGGVHEQY
TRBV7-3	ASSSTGSEQF
TRBV12-3/TRBV12-4	ASSLVRNNEQF
TRBV4-3	ASSQDDRAGLDTQY
TRBV11-3	ASSLNFSPREETQY
TRBV4-3	ASSQAPTAGDLSGNTIY
TRBV6-2/TRBV6-3	ASSATGTGAYEQY